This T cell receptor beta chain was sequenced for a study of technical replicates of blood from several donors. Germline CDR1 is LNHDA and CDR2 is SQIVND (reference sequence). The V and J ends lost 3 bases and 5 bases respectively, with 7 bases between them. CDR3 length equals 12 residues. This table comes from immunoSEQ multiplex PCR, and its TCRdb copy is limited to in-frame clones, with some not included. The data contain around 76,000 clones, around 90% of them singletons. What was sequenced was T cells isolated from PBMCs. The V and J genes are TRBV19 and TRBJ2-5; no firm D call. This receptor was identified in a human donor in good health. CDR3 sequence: CASSISPETQYF. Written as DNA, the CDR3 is TGTGCCAGTAGTATTTCTCCGGAGACCCAGTACTTC.